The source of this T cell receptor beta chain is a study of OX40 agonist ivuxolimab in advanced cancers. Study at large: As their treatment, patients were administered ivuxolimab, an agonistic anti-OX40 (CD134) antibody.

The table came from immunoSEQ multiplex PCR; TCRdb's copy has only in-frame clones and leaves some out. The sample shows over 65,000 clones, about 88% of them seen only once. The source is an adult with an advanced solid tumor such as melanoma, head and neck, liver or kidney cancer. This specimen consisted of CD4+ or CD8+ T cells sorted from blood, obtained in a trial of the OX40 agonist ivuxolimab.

The CDR3 region has the DNA TGTGCCAGCAGCCTGCAACCCCCAGGGGGCGCATTGGAGACCCAGTACTTC. Translation: CASSLQPPGGALETQYF. The chain combines TRBV7-6 with TRBJ2-5; TRBD1 aligns across 8 bases. The CDR3 extends over 17 amino acids. The junction had 16 bases not matched to a gene; V was cut back by 5 bases and J by 5 bases. CDR1 and CDR2 from the germline V gene are SGHVS and FNYEAQ.